The clone carrying this TCR beta chain turned up a few times. Its target is unknown. This entry comes from a study of cytomegalovirus exposure and HLA in healthy donors. Study background: An earlier analysis found fewer than 120 million unique TCR beta sequences from about 190 million T cells.

Broader study findings: Researchers left out some V segments, among them TRBV6-2 and TRBV6-3, as indistinguishable. In an earlier analysis, productive rearrangement rates for most beta V segments clustered near 87% or 30%.

The CDR3 contains 13 residues. V dropped 4 bases and J dropped 11 bases, with 17 bases sitting between them. CDR1 and CDR2 from the germline V gene are MNHNS and SASEGT. Researchers ran the PCR with 60 Vbeta and 13 Jbeta primers. TCRdb's copy holds only in-frame clones and misses some; the assay was immunoSEQ multiplex PCR. The sample holds under 250,000 clones, roughly 85% seen once. Source material: PBMCs. This clonotype originated in a woman in her twenties or thirties in good health and CMV-seropositive. The chain has TRBV6-1 and TRBJ1-1; a possible D gene is TRBD1 (6 bases). CDR3 sequence (DNA): TGTGCCAGCAGTGCGCGACAGGTCGGGGGGGCTTTCTTT. This translates into CASSARQVGGAFF.